What follows is one T cell receptor beta chain and its context. Its antigen remains unidentified. No qualities accompany the bases; no much larger clone lies one base away. Libraries of naive CD8 T cells were built from around 20,000 to 990,000 sorted cells, with 10%, 30% or 50% of the purified RNA used. Naive CD8 T cells were FACS-sorted as CD8+CD4-CCR7+CD45RA+ on a BD FACSAria II into RLT Plus buffer. Roughly ten TCR copies' worth of Jurkat RNA were spiked into roughly 18,000-1,000,000 naive CD8 T cell samples to test detection sensitivity. Enrichment of CD8 T cells was performed with RosetteSep CD8+ T Cell Enrichment Cocktail and Ficoll-Paque, after which ACK red cell lysis was carried out. The sample belongs to a study of molecular identifiers for immune sequencing clone quantification (dated by TCRdb to 2017 to 2018). For context, the study as a whole: For a replicate experiment, the RNA from either 20,000 or 100,000 naive CD8 T cells was divided into five aliquots, and four of those aliquots went on to sequencing. This methods study benchmarked molecular-identifier clustering-based TCR repertoire sequencing (MIDCIRS) and TCR RNA copy counting, using CD8 T cells to do so. Overall study outcomes, separate from this receptor: Clones above 20 RNA copies held over 99% of molecules in CMV-specific effector cells but under 1% in naive cells. Spiked-in Jurkat TCR RNA equal to a single cell's worth was reported to be detectable even within 1,200,000 naive CD8 T cells. Identical TCR molecules sharing a barcode could cause highly expanded clone sizes to be underestimated. About 3 recovered TCR RNA copies per cell were obtained by modeling, versus about 9.7 by digital PCR, implying a capture efficiency of about 30%. The naive libraries included spiked-in Jurkat TCR RNA (10 copies' worth), and this Jurkat TCR RNA is not part of the donor repertoire. When barcode sub-clustering was not used, chimeric consensus sequences inflated TCR diversity, with chimeras reaching as high as 47%.

The library was prepared using PCR. Sequencing was carried out with an Illumina HiSeq 4000. Bulk TCR libraries were generated as previously described, with the TCR primers listed in Table S5 used. The Qiagen AllPrep DNA/RNA kit was used to purify total RNA. Before analysis, reads from multiple sequencing runs of the same library were pooled. The paper's processing steps were these. Reads were retained only if their TCR constant sequence matched exactly, and those retained reads were trimmed to 150 nt and grouped according to their 12-nt molecular barcodes. Reads in each barcode group were sub-clustered using a 15% Levenshtein threshold, and a quality-weighted consensus sequence was built for each RNA molecule. Non-functional sequences were filtered out, along with any lower-count sequence sitting one edit away from another sequence. Based on a fit of two negative binomial distributions, barcode sub-clusters having less than 20% of the maximum read count were discarded. TCRdb reanalyzed the raw reads on its own, using fastp at Q25 for trimming and MiXCR for clone calling, and kept in-frame beta chains. A single entry per CDR3 protein holds the most common genes and DNA from its merged rows. These V and J calls are TCRdb output, not the study's own analysis. For this sample there are some 320,000 distinct CDR3 sequences; about a fifth appear just once. About 0.81% of the sample is in the top ten clones.

V gives up 8 bases and J gives up 4 bases, and the segment between their germline ends measures 7 bases. The CDR3 has 11 amino acids, counting the end cysteine and phenylalanine. CDR3 DNA only is kept here, 33 bases in frame from base 1. Sequencing input: naive CD8+ T cells from blood, with Jurkat cell RNA spiked in. The cell subset or site label for this specimen denotes: FACS-sorted CD8+CD4-CCR7+CD45RA+ naive T cells. The clonotype comes from a human donor in good health. Some libraries in this study had Jurkat cell RNA spiked in. The sequence is built from TRBV5-3 and TRBJ1-3, with no confidently assigned D gene. TRBV5-3 is reported as an ORF; its role is uncertain. The sequenced DNA: TGTGCCAGCACGGGCGGAAACACCATATATTTT. This sequence encodes CASTGGNTIYF.